The 2 T cell receptor beta chains below come from one sample, sequenced in a study of cytomegalovirus exposure and HLA in healthy donors. The PCR was carried out with 60 Vbeta primers and 13 Jbeta primers. Only in-frame clones appear in the TCRdb table, and some are missing; sequencing was by immunoSEQ multiplex PCR. The table lists under 200,000 clones, roughly 85% of them singletons. The source material was PBMCs. The receptors come from a woman aged 30 to 39 in good health and CMV-seropositive.

The genes are TRBV6-5 and TRBJ2-5, with 7 bases that match TRBD1. This CDR3 spans 14 amino acids. With V trimmed by 4 bases and J by 1 base, 3 bases remained unmatched. Per germline, CDR1 MNHEY and CDR2 SVGAGI. The CDR3 coding sequence is TGTGCCAGCAGTTTGGACAGGTTCCAAGAGACCCAGTACTTC. Protein product: CASSLDRFQETQYF.

The count of this clone is one. The chain recombines TRBV30 with TRBJ1-6; no firm D call. V was pared by 2 bases and J by 7 bases, with 12 bases between. CDR3 length: 14 amino acids. CDR1 GTSNPN and CDR2 SVGIG come from the germline V gene (reference sequence). In nucleotides, the CDR3 is TGTGCCTGGAGTCCCGGAAGGGAGAATTCACCCCTCCACTTT. Its translation is CAWSPGRENSPLHF.